This is a list of T cell receptor beta chains from one sample in a study of control samples from healthy donors and cancer patients. Measured with immunoSEQ multiplex PCR; TCRdb has only the in-frame clones, and not every one. The table lists some 79,000 clones, roughly 90% of them singletons. The source material was blood. The receptors come from a woman aged 45 to 65 in good health. CDR3s include the opening cysteine and the closing phenylalanine or tryptophan. The D gene is left open where the match is weak. Expanded clones are given a class, and other clones once, few, many or no size at all.

v_call	d_call	j_call	clone_size	cdr3_nt	cdr3_aa
TRBV5-1	.	TRBJ1-6	.	TGCGCCAACGGCCGACAGTCAAATTCACCCCTCCACTTT	CANGRQSNSPLHF
TRBV7-6	.	TRBJ2-1	.	TGTGCCAGCAGCTTAGGACCCAGCTCCTACAATGAGCAGTTCTTC	CASSLGPSSYNEQFF
TRBV4-1	.	TRBJ2-2	.	TGCGCCAGCAGCCAAGGGCGAGAGCTGTTTTTT	CASSQGRELFF
TRBV7-9	.	TRBJ2-1	.	TGTGCCAGCAGCTTACCAGGGTACTACAATGAGCAGTTCTTC	CASSLPGYYNEQFF
TRBV28	TRBD1	TRBJ1-4	.	TGTGCCAGCAGTTTTCGGGGACAGATGACAACTAATGAAAAACTGTTTTTT	CASSFRGQMTTNEKLFF
TRBV14	.	TRBJ1-1	.	TGTGCCAGCAGCCATAGGACTTTCCCCAAGGTAAACACTGAAGCTTTCTTT	CASSHRTFPKVNTEAFF
TRBV5-1	TRBD2	TRBJ2-1	.	TGCGCCAGCAGCTTACCAGGGCCCGGGCGGGAGACCTACAATGAGCAGTTCTTC	CASSLPGPGRETYNEQFF
TRBV28	.	TRBJ2-7	.	TGTGCCAGTCAGGAAAGCGGACAGAAATCCTACGAGCAGTACTTC	CASQESGQKSYEQYF
TRBV5-4	.	TRBJ1-6	.	TGTGCCAGCAGCTTGGATCAGGGTTCACCCCTCCACTTT	CASSLDQGSPLHF
TRBV18	TRBD1	TRBJ1-2	few	TGTGCCAGCTCACCGGACGGGACAGGACGTGGCTACACCTTC	CASSPDGTGRGYTF
TRBV7-2	TRBD2	TRBJ2-7	.	TGTGCCAGCAGCCCGGGGGGGCGGGAGCCCCTCTACGAGCAGTACTTC	CASSPGGREPLYEQYF
TRBV29-1	TRBD1	TRBJ1-1	.	TGCAGCGTCCGGGGACAGGGGGCGCATACTGAAGCTTTCTTT	CSVRGQGAHTEAFF
TRBV30	.	TRBJ1-2	few	TGTGCCTGGACCGGGGGGTATGGCTACACCTTC	CAWTGGYGYTF
TRBV15	TRBD2	TRBJ2-1	.	TGTGCCACCAGCAGGGCTAGCGGAAGTGAGCAGTTCTTC	CATSRASGSEQFF
TRBV11-2	.	TRBJ2-2	few	TGTGCCAGCAGTCTCCAGGGTGCCGGGGAGCTGTTTTTT	CASSLQGAGELFF
TRBV30	.	TRBJ1-3	.	TGTGCCTGGAGTGTACACAGGGCTGGAAACACCATATATTTT	CAWSVHRAGNTIYF
TRBV25-1	TRBD1	TRBJ2-7	.	TGTGCCAGCAGTAAGGACAGGGAATGGTTCGACGAGCAGTACTTC	CASSKDREWFDEQYF
TRBV19	TRBD1	TRBJ1-5	.	TGTGCCAGTAGGGGGACAGGGAATCAGCCCCAGCATTTT	CASRGTGNQPQHF
TRBV5-8	.	TRBJ2-5	.	TGTGCCAGCAGCCGAGGGGTTAAGGAGACCCAGTACTTC	CASSRGVKETQYF
TRBV27	TRBD2	TRBJ2-1	once	TGTGCCAGCAGAACTAGCGGGAGCTCCTACAATGAGCAGTTCTTC	CASRTSGSSYNEQFF
TRBV30	.	TRBJ2-7	.	TGTGCCTGGGACAGGCTATACTCCTACGAGCAGTACTTC	CAWDRLYSYEQYF
TRBV3-1/TRBV3-2	.	TRBJ2-7	.	TGTGCCAGGGGGACCAGCTTCTACGAGCAGTACTTC	CARGTSFYEQYF
TRBV7-9	.	TRBJ1-4	few	TGTGCCAGCAGCTTCGAGGGGGGCCTTAGTGAAAAACTGTTTTTT	CASSFEGGLSEKLFF
TRBV3-1/TRBV3-2	TRBD1	TRBJ2-1	.	TGTGCCAGCAGCCAATTTGGACAGGGGGGGAATGAGCAGTTCTTC	CASSQFGQGGNEQFF
TRBV28	.	TRBJ2-6	once	TGTGCCAGCAAGGGGGGCCCCTCTGGGGCCAACGTCCTGACTTTC	CASKGGPSGANVLTF
TRBV10-3	TRBD1	TRBJ1-2	.	TGTGCCATCAGTGAGGGGGGGACAGCTAACTATGGCTACACCTTC	CAISEGGTANYGYTF
TRBV7-9	.	TRBJ2-1	.	TGTGCCAGCAGCTCAACCGGGACTCCCTACAATGAGCAGTTCTTC	CASSSTGTPYNEQFF
TRBV5-1	TRBD1	TRBJ1-6	.	TGCGCCAGCAGCTTGGTCGACAGGGATGATTCACCCCTCCACTTT	CASSLVDRDDSPLHF
TRBV27	TRBD1	TRBJ2-7	once	TGTGCCAGCAGTCAACTGGACAGGGGAGGCTACGAGCAGTACTTC	CASSQLDRGGYEQYF
TRBV14	.	TRBJ2-1	.	TGTGCCAGCAGCCCAGGGGACTACAATGAGCAGTTCTTC	CASSPGDYNEQFF
TRBV5-1	TRBD1	TRBJ1-2	.	TGCGCCAGCAGGGAAGGACAGGCTGGCTACACCTTC	CASREGQAGYTF
TRBV4-2	.	TRBJ2-7	few	TGTGCCAGCAGCCAAGATGGGGGCTCCTACGAGCAGTACTTC	CASSQDGGSYEQYF
TRBV4-1	.	TRBJ1-2	.	TGCGCCAGCAGCCAAGGAACGGCAGGGCCGATAAACTATGGCTACACCTTC	CASSQGTAGPINYGYTF
TRBV9	TRBD2	TRBJ2-1	.	TGTGCCAGCAGCACTAGGACTAGCGGGAGCAATGAGCAGTTCTTC	CASSTRTSGSNEQFF
TRBV12-3/TRBV12-4	.	TRBJ1-5	.	TGTGCCAGCAGCCGGGGACCCCCCGGGCCCCAGCATTTT	CASSRGPPGPQHF
TRBV19	.	TRBJ1-4	.	TGTGCCAGTAGTATCGGTATCCTTCGGGGTTCTAATGAAAAACTGTTTTTT	CASSIGILRGSNEKLFF
TRBV3-1/TRBV3-2	.	TRBJ2-7	.	TGTGCCAGCAGCCAAGCCGGGTACGAGCAGTACTTC	CASSQAGYEQYF
TRBV20-1	.	TRBJ2-3	.	TGCAGTGCTAGCTTGCCAAGTACGCAGTATTTT	CSASLPSTQYF
TRBV2	.	TRBJ1-1	.	TGTGCCAGCAGTGAGGGGAGTTGGACTGAAGCTTTCTTT	CASSEGSWTEAFF
TRBV24-1	.	TRBJ2-1	.	TGTGCCACCAGTCATACCAAGAGCCCCTACAATGAGCAGTTCTTC	CATSHTKSPYNEQFF
TRBV28	.	TRBJ1-1	.	TGTGCCAGCAGCTCGAGTAAAGCTTTCTTT	CASSSSKAFF